This T cell receptor (beta chain) is drawn from a study of blood T cells in healthy people across ages. Notes on the study in general: Reliance upon unsorted PBMCs precluded definitive naive versus antigen-experienced comparison.

This clonotype was counted only a few times. Its antigen is not known. V was pared by 3 bases and J by 4 bases, with 21 bases between. The CDR3 loop spans 17 amino acids. CDR1 SGDLS and CDR2 YYNGEE come from the germline V gene. The authors ran a second PCR of about 7 to 12 cycles using a sample-barcoded 5' primer and a J-beta primer mix. MiXCR, run by TCRdb on the 5' RACE reads, gives a single entry per CDR3 protein. The sample holds 750,000 to 950,000 distinct CDR3 sequences; roughly 50% are singletons and the top ten take around 41%. This receptor was taken from a man aged 80 or over in good health. This rearrangement joins TRBV9 to TRBJ2-3, with TRBD2 as a possible D gene (5 bases). Sequencing used blood. In nucleotides, the CDR3 is TGTGCCAGCAGCGCCCACGGACTTCTACCAGGAGCAGATACGCAGTATTTT. This sequence encodes CASSAHGLLPGADTQYF.